These T cell receptor beta chains were read from a single sample in a study of tumor and adjacent non-tumor tissue in lung cancer. Each CDR3 protein is one row after TCRdb ran MiXCR on the multiplex PCR reads. Of under 250,000 distinct CDR3 sequences in the sample, about 71% were seen once. The specimen sequenced was lung tumor tissue. The receptor set was obtained from a man in his fifties or sixties with non-small cell lung cancer. CDR3s include the opening cysteine and the closing phenylalanine or tryptophan. The D gene is left open where the match is weak. Rows may omit the clone size; those that give it use once, few, many or a size class.

d_gene	abundance	v_gene	j_gene	CDR3nt	CDR3aa
NA	NA	TRBV11-3	TRBJ2-2	TGTGCCAGCAACTTAGCCGGACCGCGGGGAAGGCTGTTTTTT	CASNLAGPRGRLFF
NA	NA	TRBV28	TRBJ2-7	TGTGCCAGCAGACTAGGGCCCTACGAGCGGTACTTC	CASRLGPYERYF
NA	NA	TRBV11-2	TRBJ2-6	TGTGCCAGCAGTCCTATCTCTGGGACCAACGGCCAGACCTTC	CASSPISGTNGQTF
NA	NA	TRBV11-2	TRBJ2-6	TGTGCTAGTTGTCCTATCACTGGGGCCAACGTCCTGACTTTC	CASCPITGANVLTF
NA	NA	TRBV4-3	TRBJ2-1	TGCACCAGCAGCCAAGACCCGGAGGGCGGGATAAGAAATGAGCAGTTATTC	CTSSQDPEGGIRNEQLF
TRBD1	many	TRBV13	TRBJ1-2	TGTGCCAGCAGCCGGGACAGGGGCCGATCCGCCTATGGCTACACCTTC	CASSRDRGRSAYGYTF
NA	NA	TRBV29-1	TRBJ2-7	TGCAGCATCTTACACCATGCCTACGAGCAGTACTTC	CSILHHAYEQYF
TRBD2	NA	TRBV5-1	TRBJ2-1	TGTGCCAGCAGCTTGGCGGCGGGGGGGCGCTCCTACAATGAGCAGTTCTTC	CASSLAAGGRSYNEQFF
TRBD2	NA	TRBV11-3	TRBJ2-3	TGTGCCAGTAGCTTCTCTAGCGGGGCCATTAATAAGCAGTATTTT	CASSFSSGAINKQYF
NA	once	TRBV28	TRBJ1-2	TGTGCCAGCAGTTCCCCGGGGGCAGGGTGCTCTGTCTGGGAAGACTATGGCTACACCTTC	CASSSPGAGCSVWEDYGYTF
TRBD2	NA	TRBV11-1	TRBJ2-7	TGTGCCAGCAACCCTAGCGGGAGAGGAGACGAGCAGTACTTC	CASNPSGRGDEQYF
TRBD1	once	TRBV6-5	TRBJ2-6	TGTGCCAGCAGTCGGAGGGACAGGGATCTTTCTGGGGCCAGCGTCCTGACTTTC	CASSRRDRDLSGASVLTF
NA	few	TRBV5-4	TRBJ2-5	TGTGCCAGCAGCTTGAAACGGGAGCCGGAGGAGACCCAGTACTTC	CASSLKREPEETQYF
TRBD2	NA	TRBV6-2/TRBV6-3	TRBJ2-3	TGTGCCAGCAGCATGACTAGCGGTAGCACAGGAACGCAGTATTTT	CASSMTSGSTGTQYF
NA	NA	TRBV12-3/TRBV12-4	TRBJ2-3	TGCGCCATCACCCCCGTTAGCACAGATACGCAATATTTT	CAITPVSTDTQYF
TRBD1	many	TRBV20-1	TRBJ2-5	TGCAGTGCTAGAGACACAGGGGGCGGGGAGACCCAGTACTTC	CSARDTGGGETQYF
NA	NA	TRBV11-3	TRBJ2-5	TGTGCCAGCAGCTGCTTGGAGACCCGGTACTTC	CASSCLETRYF
NA	NA	TRBV5-1	TRBJ1-1	TGCGCCAACGGCTCTGGGGACACTGAAGCTTTCTTT	CANGSGDTEAFF
TRBD1	once	TRBV20-1	TRBJ2-7	TGCAGTGCTAGAGAGACAGGGGGTTTTTTTTACGAGCAGTACTTC	CSARETGGFFYEQYF
NA	NA	TRBV20-1	TRBJ2-7	TGCAGTGCTATAATAGGGGCGAAAACCTACGAGCAGTACTTC	CSAIIGAKTYEQYF
NA	NA	TRBV6-5	TRBJ2-2	TGTGCCAGCAGAAGGACAGAATTAAACACCGGGGAGCTGTTTTTT	CASRRTELNTGELFF
NA	NA	TRBV11-1	TRBJ1-2	TGTGCCAGCAGCCCGACGGGGGCCTATGCCTACACCTTC	CASSPTGAYAYTF
NA	NA	TRBV6-1	TRBJ2-7	TGTGCCAGCGGGGTCGGGGGGCATCGGGAGCAGTACTTC	CASGVGGHREQYF
NA	NA	TRBV4-2	TRBJ1-4	TGTCCTAGCGGTACGGGGGGGGTTAATGAAAAACTGTTTTTT	CPSGTGGVNEKLFF
NA	few	TRBV5-6	TRBJ1-6	TGTGCCAGCAGCCTTGCGACAGTCTCCTATAATTCACCCCTCCACTTT	CASSLATVSYNSPLHF
NA	NA	TRBV4-3	TRBJ2-2	TGCGCCAGCAGCCAGGTCGGGGGAGCACCCGGGGAGCTGTTTTTT	CASSQVGGAPGELFF
NA	NA	TRBV20-1	TRBJ2-2	TGCAGTGCCGTGAAAAAAGACACCGGGGACCTGTTTTTT	CSAVKKDTGDLFF
TRBD1	many	TRBV6-5	TRBJ2-5	TGTGCCAGCAGTTACTATGGGACAGGGCAAGAGACCCAGTACTTC	CASSYYGTGQETQYF
TRBD1	NA	TRBV4-3	TRBJ1-2	TGCACCAGCAGCCAAGCGAACCTCAGGGGGGGGCCCGGCTACACCTTC	CTSSQANLRGGPGYTF
NA	NA	TRBV6-2/TRBV6-3	TRBJ2-7	TGTACCAGCAGCCTACAGGGACATGGCGTTTTCACCTACGAGCAGTACTTC	CTSSLQGHGVFTYEQYF
NA	once	TRBV6-2/TRBV6-3	TRBJ2-2	TGTGCCAGCAGAGTTGAAAATACCGGGGAGCTGTTTTTT	CASRVENTGELFF
NA	NA	TRBV12-5	TRBJ1-1	TGTGCTAGTGGTTTGTTCGGCCGGGGCACTGAAGCTTTCTTT	CASGLFGRGTEAFF
TRBD2	NA	TRBV4-2	TRBJ2-7	TGTACCAGCAGCCAAGATCTAAGCCTAGCGGGGGGCGAGCAGTACTTC	CTSSQDLSLAGGEQYF
TRBD2	once	TRBV20-1	TRBJ2-3	TGCAGTCCTAAGCGGACTAGCTACACAGATACGCAGTATTTT	CSPKRTSYTDTQYF
NA	NA	TRBV14	TRBJ1-6	TGTGCCAGCAGCCATTCAAATTCACCCCTCCACTTT	CASSHSNSPLHF
TRBD2	many	TRBV20-1	TRBJ2-1	TGCAGTGCTTCGGGACTAGCGGGAGCGGATGAGCAGTTCTTC	CSASGLAGADEQFF
NA	NA	TRBV6-5	TRBJ1-1	TGTGCCAGCAGCCGAGTCCAGGGGTTGAAAACTGAAGCTTTCTTT	CASSRVQGLKTEAFF
NA	NA	TRBV11-2	TRBJ2-7	TGTGCCAGCAGCTTAGGTGGCGCTAGAGGGTACGAGCAGTACTTC	CASSLGGARGYEQYF
TRBD1	few	TRBV29-1	TRBJ1-4	TGCAGCGTTAAAGCGACCGGGGGCACAGGGGATGAAAAACTGTTTTTT	CSVKATGGTGDEKLFF
TRBD1	NA	TRBV7-8	TRBJ1-5	TGTGCCAGCAGCTTAGGAAATGCAGGGGGCAGGAATAAGCCCCAGCATTTT	CASSLGNAGGRNKPQHF
TRBD1	once	TRBV2	TRBJ2-2	TGTGCCACGGCCAGAGAACACAGGGGGACCGGGGAGCTGTTTTTT	CATAREHRGTGELFF
TRBD2	NA	TRBV5-4	TRBJ2-3	TGTGCCAGCAGCCCTCGACTAGCGGATGATACGCAGTATTTT	CASSPRLADDTQYF
NA	NA	TRBV6-1	TRBJ1-1	TGTCCCAGCAGCCCAGGCAGCAACACTGAAGCTTTCTTT	CPSSPGSNTEAFF
NA	once	TRBV29-1	TRBJ2-7	TGCGGCGCTGAAGAGGAGACAGGTTCCCCTACGTACGAGCAGTACTTC	CGAEEETGSPTYEQYF
NA	many	TRBV20-1	TRBJ1-2	TGCAGTGCGCAGGCCGTGGATGGCTACACCTTC	CSAQAVDGYTF
TRBD2	many	TRBV20-1	TRBJ2-3	TGCAGTGCTGTCCGGACTAGCGGGAGTCAATATACGCAGTATTTT	CSAVRTSGSQYTQYF
TRBD2	NA	TRBV11-1	TRBJ2-5	TGTGCCAGCATGCCGCCGGGACTAGCGGGAGGAGAGACCCAGTACTTC	CASMPPGLAGGETQYF
NA	NA	TRBV30	TRBJ1-1	TGTGCCTGGAGTGAAACAGGGACGAACATTGAAGCTTTCTTT	CAWSETGTNIEAFF
TRBD2	many	TRBV7-9	TRBJ2-5	TGTGCCAGCAGCTTAACGGGAGCGGGGGAGACCCAGTACTTC	CASSLTGAGETQYF
NA	few	TRBV6-6	TRBJ2-3	TGTGCCAGCAGTTACGGTAGCGGAAGCACAGATACGCAGTATTTT	CASSYGSGSTDTQYF
TRBD2	many	TRBV29-1	TRBJ2-2	TGCAGCGCCGTTATAGCGGGAAACACCGGGGAGCTGTTTTTT	CSAVIAGNTGELFF
NA	NA	TRBV4-3	TRBJ2-1	TGCACCAGCAGCCAAGACTCCAGCGGAAGGTACAATGAGCAGTTCTTC	CTSSQDSSGRYNEQFF
TRBD2	NA	TRBV6-1	TRBJ2-7	TGTGCCAGCCCCCCAGCGGGGGGTCTCTACTCCTACAATCAGTACTTC	CASPPAGGLYSYNQYF
NA	NA	TRBV6-1	TRBJ1-3	TGTGCCAGCAGTGACGGGGCCTCTGGAGACACCGTATATTTT	CASSDGASGDTVYF
NA	many	TRBV4-3	TRBJ2-1	TGCGCCAGCAGCCAATGGGGAGGAGAGCAGTTCTTC	CASSQWGGEQFF
TRBD2	NA	TRBV20-1	TRBJ2-7	TGCAGTGCTGACCGACTAGCGGTACCGTACGAGCAGTACTTC	CSADRLAVPYEQYF
NA	NA	TRBV5-5	TRBJ2-1	TGTGACAGGAGCTTGGGAAGGGATAATGGGCAGTTCTTC	CDRSLGRDNGQFF
TRBD2	NA	TRBV6-5	TRBJ2-7	TGTGTCAGCAGTCCACTAGCGGGGGGCTCCTACAAGCAGTACTTC	CVSSPLAGGSYKQYF
NA	NA	TRBV11-2	TRBJ1-6	TGTGCCAGCAGATTTGGGGTGCATAATTCACCCCTCCACTTT	CASRFGVHNSPLHF
NA	many	TRBV29-1	TRBJ1-1	TGCAGCGTGGATCCAATATCCGGGAACCCTGAAGCTTTCTTT	CSVDPISGNPEAFF